These T cell receptor beta chains were read from a single sample in a study of T cell responses to AZD1222 COVID-19 vaccine. Here immunoSEQ multiplex PCR was the method, and the copy in TCRdb shows in-frame clones only, minus some. The table has 120,000 or so clones, roughly 89% seen once. Sequences were derived from peripheral blood, sampled on day 0 of MenACWY control vaccination. All receptors come from an adult in good health. CDR3s leave out the opening cysteine and the closing phenylalanine or tryptophan. Fields, in order: V gene, D gene, CDR3 protein. A D gene is named only where the DNA matches it firmly.

>TRBV30|-
AWARGYEQF
>TRBV12-3/TRBV12-4|TRBD1
ASSIRQGDGYT
>TRBV29-1|TRBD2
SVEDSGRVYNEQF
>TRBV9|-
ASTSGVGGNQPQH
>TRBV19|-
ASSIQGLGEDSNQPQH
>TRBV5-5|-
ASSLRWGHQPQH
>TRBV6-2/TRBV6-3|-
ASSLPFGTDTQY
>TRBV10-3|TRBD2
AISEEAGGAKNIQY
>TRBV13|-
ASSLPRAPYEQY
>TRBV6-6|-
ASILGALGYGYT
>TRBV5-8|TRBD1
ASSRRDRGPSYEQY
>TRBV19|-
ARPTEEAF
>TRBV5-6|TRBD1
ASSWRGTGYEQY